This is a list of T cell receptor beta chains from one sample in a study of control samples from healthy donors and cancer patients. TCRdb's table, derived via immunoSEQ multiplex PCR, lists solely in-frame clones and lacks some. The repertoire holds 15,000 to 19,000 clones, with about nine tenths as singletons. Input material: PBMCs. Receptors originate from a woman in her 70s with colorectal cancer. Each CDR3 is given with its conserved first and last residue. Fields, in order: V gene, J gene, CDR3 length, CDR3 protein.

v_call: TRBV19; j_call: TRBJ2-5; cdr3_length: 15; cdr3_aa: CATSTDGTRKETQYF
v_call: TRBV7-9; j_call: TRBJ2-5; cdr3_length: 15; cdr3_aa: CASSLGPSGRETQYF
v_call: TRBV6-2/TRBV6-3; j_call: TRBJ1-5; cdr3_length: 15; cdr3_aa: CASSYSRTSDEPQHF
v_call: TRBV9; j_call: TRBJ2-5; cdr3_length: 15; cdr3_aa: CASSTTGGLGETQYF
v_call: TRBV2; j_call: TRBJ1-1; cdr3_length: 13; cdr3_aa: CASRPTPGTEAFF
v_call: TRBV11-3; j_call: TRBJ2-5; cdr3_length: 16; cdr3_aa: CASSPWTGFSQETQYF
v_call: TRBV4-3; j_call: TRBJ2-1; cdr3_length: 14; cdr3_aa: CASSQDLGRREQFF
v_call: TRBV19; j_call: TRBJ2-2; cdr3_length: 16; cdr3_aa: CASRGWERTNTGELFF
v_call: TRBV7-3; j_call: TRBJ1-2; cdr3_length: 17; cdr3_aa: CASSLTYLPQGDSGYTF
v_call: TRBV9; j_call: TRBJ1-1; cdr3_length: 15; cdr3_aa: CASTFGQGEGTEAFF
v_call: TRBV18; j_call: TRBJ1-1; cdr3_length: 15; cdr3_aa: CASSRWTGGNTEAFF
v_call: TRBV2; j_call: TRBJ1-5; cdr3_length: 12; cdr3_aa: CASNRGNQPQHF
v_call: TRBV9; j_call: TRBJ2-2; cdr3_length: 15; cdr3_aa: CASSVAGGLVGELFF
v_call: TRBV9; j_call: TRBJ2-7; cdr3_length: 14; cdr3_aa: CASTPDRGDREQYF
v_call: TRBV5-4; j_call: TRBJ2-1; cdr3_length: 12; cdr3_aa: CASSAVGYEQFF
v_call: TRBV19; j_call: TRBJ2-7; cdr3_length: 13; cdr3_aa: CASSTQGRSEQYF
v_call: TRBV27; j_call: TRBJ2-2; cdr3_length: 15; cdr3_aa: CASGKTSGVTGELFF
v_call: TRBV13; j_call: TRBJ2-7; cdr3_length: 14; cdr3_aa: CASSARTGRYEQYF
v_call: TRBV2; j_call: TRBJ2-1; cdr3_length: 15; cdr3_aa: CASRPGTGQYNEQFF
v_call: TRBV11-3; j_call: TRBJ1-2; cdr3_length: 13; cdr3_aa: CASSPRGGYGYTF
v_call: TRBV6-1; j_call: TRBJ1-1; cdr3_length: 13; cdr3_aa: CASSEEGLTEAFF
v_call: TRBV18; j_call: TRBJ1-2; cdr3_length: 15; cdr3_aa: CASSPPTGINYGYTF
v_call: TRBV18; j_call: TRBJ2-2; cdr3_length: 14; cdr3_aa: CASSPVEGTGELFF
v_call: TRBV5-1; j_call: TRBJ1-2; cdr3_length: 14; cdr3_aa: CASSREGANYGYTF
v_call: TRBV4-3; j_call: TRBJ1-5; cdr3_length: 15; cdr3_aa: CASSQDGQINQPQHF
v_call: TRBV5-8; j_call: TRBJ2-5; cdr3_length: 16; cdr3_aa: CASSSAYGTFQETQYF
v_call: TRBV2; j_call: TRBJ2-1; cdr3_length: 12; cdr3_aa: CASRGLGHEQFF
v_call: TRBV4-2; j_call: TRBJ2-7; cdr3_length: 14; cdr3_aa: CASSPAGRFDEQYF
v_call: TRBV7-3; j_call: TRBJ2-2; cdr3_length: 11; cdr3_aa: CASSFTGELFF
v_call: TRBV7-9; j_call: TRBJ2-1; cdr3_length: 16; cdr3_aa: CASSPRTGRSYNEQFF